This T cell receptor beta chain was profiled in a study of blood T cell repertoires in COVID-19. Study-level information: There were acute and convalescent COVID-19 samples, and they came from the United States, Italy and Spain. From T cells, B-cell-depleted T cells, or PBMCs came the material, which was cDNA or gDNA.

After removal of 7 bases from V and 8 bases from J, the junction contained 2 bases not matched to a gene. This CDR3 region has 13 residues. The germline gives CDR1 ENHRY, CDR2 SYGVKD. In the original workflow: Amplification of reference gene primers was used by the study to estimate nucleated cell counts. Libraries were prepared by immunoSEQ multiplex PCR; TCRdb keeps only in-frame clonotypes and omits some of them. The DNA was the basis for D and trimming; V, J and clone size are from that table. Among roughly 180,000 clones listed, more than 70% were seen once. This chain links TRBV10-3 with TRBJ1-6; 10 positions agree with TRBD1. The sequence derives from a woman aged 55-70 years with acute or convalescent COVID-19. The source material was peripheral blood. DNA of the CDR3: TGTGCCATCAAAGGACAGGGGGATTCACCCCTCCACTTT. Its translation is CAIKGQGDSPLHF.